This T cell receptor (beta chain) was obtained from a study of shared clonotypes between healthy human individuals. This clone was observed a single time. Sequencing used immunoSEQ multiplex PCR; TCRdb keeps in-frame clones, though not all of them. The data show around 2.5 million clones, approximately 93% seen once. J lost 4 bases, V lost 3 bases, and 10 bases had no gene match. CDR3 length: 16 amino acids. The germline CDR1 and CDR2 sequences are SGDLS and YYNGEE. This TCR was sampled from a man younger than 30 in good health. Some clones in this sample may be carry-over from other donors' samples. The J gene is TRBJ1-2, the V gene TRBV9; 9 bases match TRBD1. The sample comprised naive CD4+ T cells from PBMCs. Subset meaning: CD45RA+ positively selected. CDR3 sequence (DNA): TGTGCCAGCAGCGCCCGCCTGGGACAGGGTAGCTATGGCTACACCTTC. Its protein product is CASSARLGQGSYGYTF.